Listed here is a single T cell receptor beta chain. The CDR3 spans 15 residues. CDR1 and CDR2 (germline): LNHDA, SQIVND (reference sequence). The germline V and J ends were trimmed by 3 bases and 7 bases, with 16 bases remaining between them. Produced via immunoSEQ multiplex PCR; TCRdb's table is partial and in-frame only. The sample yields approximately 100,000 clones, 81% seen once. This specimen comes from a study of blood T cell repertoires in COVID-19. Study information: COVID-19 samples from acute and convalescent phases originated in the United States, Italy and Spain. T cells, B-cell-depleted T cells, or PBMCs supplied cDNA or gDNA.

This receptor was obtained from a human donor in a cohort sampled during active COVID-19. Material: peripheral blood. This chain connects TRBV19 to TRBJ1-5, with D tentatively TRBD1 (6 bases). CDR3 loop: CASSMGGAGDQPQHF. The CDR3 DNA sequence: TGTGCCAGTAGTATGGGGGGGGCAGGGGACCAGCCCCAGCATTTT.